This record looks at one T cell receptor beta chain sequence and its context. The source of the sample is a study of blood T cell repertoires in COVID-19. Across the study: T cells, B-cell-depleted T cells, or PBMCs supplied cDNA or gDNA.

Per the authors' pipeline: Reference gene primers were amplified, and this amplification served to estimate nucleated cell counts. This table comes from immunoSEQ multiplex PCR, and its TCRdb copy is limited to in-frame clones, with some not included. That table is the source of V, J and clone size, and D and trimming were worked out from the DNA. The sample consists of 150,000 to 200,000 clones, over 75% of them appearing once. Adults between roughly 18 and 95 years of age took part from more than 20 US areas. Which cohort a participant joined came from the clinical history participants gave. This receptor was obtained from a woman between 45 and 65 years old who had recovered from COVID-19. The sample consisted of PBMCs or T cells enriched from blood (not recorded which).

CDR3 region: CASSDSPSKNYGYTF. DNA for the CDR3: TGTGCCAGCAGTGACTCTCCCAGTAAAAACTATGGCTACACCTTC. V usage is TRBV6-4 and J usage is TRBJ1-2; D is ambiguous. Trimming pared 0 bases from V and 2 bases from J, leaving 10 bases between. This CDR3 comprises 15 residues. Germline lookup yields CDR1 MRHNA and CDR2 SNTAGT.